These T cell receptor beta chains were read from a single sample in a study of cytomegalovirus exposure and HLA in healthy donors. Profiling relied on immunoSEQ multiplex PCR, and the TCRdb table lists in-frame clones only, not all of them. Here the sample spans roughly 200,000 clones, almost 85% being singletons. Sequencing used PBMCs. These receptors all stem from a woman aged 50 to 60 in good health and CMV-seronegative. CDR3s include the opening cysteine and the closing phenylalanine or tryptophan. Fields, in order: V gene, J gene, clone size, D gene, CDR3 DNA, CDR3 protein. A D gene is named only where the DNA matches it firmly. Clone size appears in some rows only: once, few, many, or a class for an expanded clone.

TRBV9	TRBJ2-3	-	TRBD2	TGTGCCAGCAGCGTAGCTCAGCGGGGGGGCGCAGATACGCAGTATTTT	CASSVAQRGGADTQYF
TRBV5-1	TRBJ2-7	-	TRBD1	TGCGCCAGCAGCGCAGGGGACAGAATCTACGAGCAGTACTTC	CASSAGDRIYEQYF
TRBV30	TRBJ1-5	-	-	TGTGCCTGGAGTGTAAATTGGGGGCTCCAGCATTTT	CAWSVNWGLQHF
TRBV5-6	TRBJ2-3	-	TRBD2	TGTGCCAGCAGCTCGTTAGCGGGGCCCACAGATACGCAGTATTTT	CASSSLAGPTDTQYF
TRBV7-2	TRBJ1-2	-	TRBD1	TGTGCCAGCAGCTTAGGTCGGACAGGAAGGTACACCTTC	CASSLGRTGRYTF
TRBV18	TRBJ2-4	-	TRBD1	TGTGCCAGCTCGACAAGGGGGACAGGGAAAAACATTCAGTACTTC	CASSTRGTGKNIQYF
TRBV28	TRBJ1-2	-	-	TGTGCCAGCAGTTTTGGGGGGGGAGAGGGCTACACCTTC	CASSFGGGEGYTF
TRBV14	TRBJ1-2	-	TRBD1	TGTGCCAGCAGCCAAGCTGACAGGGGTTATGGCTACACCTTC	CASSQADRGYGYTF
TRBV7-9	TRBJ1-4	few	-	TGTGCCAGCAGCTTAGGCACGGCAGGGGTCGAAAAACTGTTTTTT	CASSLGTAGVEKLFF
TRBV7-9	TRBJ2-1	-	TRBD2	TGTGCCAGCAGCTTAGGGACTAGCGGAAACAATGAGCAGTTCTTC	CASSLGTSGNNEQFF
TRBV6-5	TRBJ1-1	-	TRBD1	TGTGCCAGCACCAAGACAGGGGGCTCAATGATCGTCTTCTTT	CASTKTGGSMIVFF
TRBV18	TRBJ2-2	-	TRBD1	TGTGCCAGCTCACCTGGACAGGGGGCGTCCGGGGAGCTGTTTTTT	CASSPGQGASGELFF
TRBV30	TRBJ2-1	-	TRBD2	TGTGCCTGGAGTCACGGGGGGGCCTATGAGCAGTTCTTC	CAWSHGGAYEQFF
TRBV13	TRBJ2-7	-	TRBD2	TGTGCCAGCAGCTGGCAGACACTAGCGGGAGGCCCCCTTGAGCAGTACTTC	CASSWQTLAGGPLEQYF
TRBV7-9	TRBJ2-7	-	-	TGTGCCAGCAGCCCGGGGGAATACAGCTCCTACGAGCAGTACTTC	CASSPGEYSSYEQYF
TRBV5-1	TRBJ2-5	-	-	TGCGCCAGCAGCCCCCAACAGGTTTTGAGAGAGACCCAGTACTTC	CASSPQQVLRETQYF
TRBV15	TRBJ2-3	-	TRBD2	TGTGCCACCAGCCCGACTAGCGGAGACACAGATACGCAGTATTTT	CATSPTSGDTDTQYF
TRBV7-9	TRBJ2-1	-	TRBD2	TGTGCCAGCATCCTTAGCGGGAAAAATGAGCAGTTCTTC	CASILSGKNEQFF
TRBV7-8	TRBJ2-3	-	TRBD2	TGTGCCAGCAGCTTTCGTAGCGGGGGGGCCGGGATCACAGATACGCAGTATTTT	CASSFRSGGAGITDTQYF
TRBV7-2	TRBJ2-7	-	TRBD2	TGTGCCAGCAGCCCTACTAGCGGTCGCTACGAGCAGTACTTC	CASSPTSGRYEQYF
TRBV25-1	TRBJ2-3	-	TRBD2	TGTGCCAGCAGTGAAAGCACTAGCGGGAGGGCCAGGGCAGATACGCAGTATTTT	CASSESTSGRARADTQYF
TRBV5-8	TRBJ1-2	once	TRBD1	TGTGCCAGCAGAGAGCCCGGGACAGGGACTCGGGGTGGCTACACCTTC	CASREPGTGTRGGYTF